This T cell receptor beta chain was sequenced during a study of radiotherapy plus CTLA-4 blockade in lung cancer. Study-wide results and caveats: Researchers report tumor-derived TCR clones expanding in blood after radiotherapy plus ipilimumab.

Notes on this clone: Antigen unknown.

The table came from immunoSEQ multiplex PCR; TCRdb's copy has only in-frame clones and leaves some out. The sample shows tens of thousands of clones, roughly 80% of them seen only once. The CDR3 is 15 amino acids. Germline values: CDR1 MNHNY, CDR2 SVGAGI (reference sequence). V lost 7 bases and J lost 6; bases outside the gene matches: 12. V and J are TRBV6-6 and TRBJ1-1, with 9 nucleotides matching TRBD1. This clonotype originated in a human donor with non-small cell lung cancer who had stable disease on radiotherapy plus ipilimumab. Sequenced here: peripheral blood, sampled from a patient treated with radiotherapy plus ipilimumab. This chain's CDR3 is CASNSPGQGVPEAFF. The CDR3 nucleotides read TGTGCCAGCAACTCTCCGGGACAGGGTGTCCCTGAAGCTTTCTTT.